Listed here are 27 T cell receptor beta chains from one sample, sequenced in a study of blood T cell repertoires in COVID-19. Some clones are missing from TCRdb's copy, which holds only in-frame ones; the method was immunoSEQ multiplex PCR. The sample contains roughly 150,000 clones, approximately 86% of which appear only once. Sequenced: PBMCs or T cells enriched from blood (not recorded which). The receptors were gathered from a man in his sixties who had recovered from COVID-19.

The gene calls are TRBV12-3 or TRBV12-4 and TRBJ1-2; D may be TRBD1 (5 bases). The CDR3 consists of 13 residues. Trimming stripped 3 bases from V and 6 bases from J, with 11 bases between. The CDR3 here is CASSLPGWNGYTF. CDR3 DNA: TGTGCCAGCAGTTTGCCAGGGTGGAATGGCTACACCTTC.

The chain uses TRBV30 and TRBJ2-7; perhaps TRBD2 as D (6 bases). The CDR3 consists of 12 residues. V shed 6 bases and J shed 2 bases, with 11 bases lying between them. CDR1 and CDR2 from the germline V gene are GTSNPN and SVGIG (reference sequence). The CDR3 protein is CACGDLTYEQYF. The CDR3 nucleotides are TGTGCCTGCGGGGACTTGACCTACGAGCAGTACTTC.

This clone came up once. CDR3 DNA sequence: TGTGCCAGCAGCCCCCGCACTGCAAGCACAGATACGCAGTATTTT. Residues: CASSPRTASTDTQYF. This chain uses TRBV7-9 with TRBJ2-3, with D unresolved. Trimming shortened V by 5 bases and J by 0 bases, and 12 bases separated the two germline ends. Germline values: CDR1 SEHNR, CDR2 FQNEAQ (reference sequence). This CDR3 contains 15 residues. Variable domain in full (rest from reference TRBV7-9 and TRBJ2-3): DTGVSQNPRHKITKRGQNVTFRCDPISEHNRLYWYRQTLGQGPEFLTYFQNEAQLEKSRLLSDRFSAERPKGSFSTLEIQRTEQGDSAMYLCASSPRTASTDTQYFGPGTRLTVL.

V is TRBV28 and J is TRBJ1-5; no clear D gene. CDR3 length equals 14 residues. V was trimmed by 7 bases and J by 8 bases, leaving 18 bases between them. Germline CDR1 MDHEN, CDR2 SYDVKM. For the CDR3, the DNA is TGTGCCAGCAACTCTGTGGGAGGTAGAGAGCCCCAGCATTTT. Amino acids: CASNSVGGREPQHF.

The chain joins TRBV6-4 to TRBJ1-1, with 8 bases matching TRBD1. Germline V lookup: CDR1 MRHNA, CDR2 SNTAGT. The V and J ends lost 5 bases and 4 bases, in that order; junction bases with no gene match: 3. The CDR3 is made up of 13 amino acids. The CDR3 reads CASSQGAGTEAFF. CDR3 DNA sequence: TGTGCCAGCAGTCAGGGGGCGGGCACTGAAGCTTTCTTT.

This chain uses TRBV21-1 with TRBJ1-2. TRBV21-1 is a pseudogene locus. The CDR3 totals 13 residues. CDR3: CASPPERGSGYTF. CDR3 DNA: TGTGCCAGCCCCCCCGAGCGGGGGAGTGGCTACACCTTC.

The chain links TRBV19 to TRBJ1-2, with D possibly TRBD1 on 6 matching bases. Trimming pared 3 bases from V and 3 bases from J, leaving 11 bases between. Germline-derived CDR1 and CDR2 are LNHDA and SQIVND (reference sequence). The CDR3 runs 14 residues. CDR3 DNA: TGTGCCAGTAGTATCCCGGACAGCTACTATGGCTACACCTTC. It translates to CASSIPDSYYGYTF.

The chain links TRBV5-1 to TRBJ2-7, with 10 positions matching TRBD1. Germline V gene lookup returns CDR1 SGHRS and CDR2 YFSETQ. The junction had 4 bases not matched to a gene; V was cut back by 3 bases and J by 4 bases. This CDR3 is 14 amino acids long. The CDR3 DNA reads TGCGCCAGCAGCTGGACAGGGGGGGAATACGAGCAGTACTTC. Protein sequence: CASSWTGGEYEQYF.

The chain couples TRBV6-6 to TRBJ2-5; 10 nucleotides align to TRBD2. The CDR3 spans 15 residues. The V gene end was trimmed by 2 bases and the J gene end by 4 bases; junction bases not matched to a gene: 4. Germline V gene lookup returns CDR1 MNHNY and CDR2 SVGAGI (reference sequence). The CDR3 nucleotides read TGTGCCAGCAGTTACCGCGCTAGCGGGGGAGAGACCCAGTACTTC. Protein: CASSYRASGGETQYF.

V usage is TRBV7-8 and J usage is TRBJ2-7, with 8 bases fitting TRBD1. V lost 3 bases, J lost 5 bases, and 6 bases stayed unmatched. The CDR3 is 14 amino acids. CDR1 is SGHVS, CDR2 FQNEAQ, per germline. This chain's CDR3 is CASSFWQGANEQYF. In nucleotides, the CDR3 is TGTGCCAGCAGCTTTTGGCAGGGGGCCAACGAGCAGTACTTC.

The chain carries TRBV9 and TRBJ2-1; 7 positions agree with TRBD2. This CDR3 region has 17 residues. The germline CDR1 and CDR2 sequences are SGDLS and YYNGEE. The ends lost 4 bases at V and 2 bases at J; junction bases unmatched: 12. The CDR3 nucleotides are TGTGCCAGCAGCACCAGAGGGAGCGGGAACACCTACAATGAGCAGTTCTTC. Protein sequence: CASSTRGSGNTYNEQFF.

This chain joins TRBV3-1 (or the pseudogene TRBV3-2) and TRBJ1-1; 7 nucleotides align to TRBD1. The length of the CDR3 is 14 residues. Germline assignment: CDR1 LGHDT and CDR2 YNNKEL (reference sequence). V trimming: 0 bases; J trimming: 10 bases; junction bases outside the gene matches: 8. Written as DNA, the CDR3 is TGTGCCAGCAGCCAAGAAGACAGGGTGGGGGGAGCTTTCTTT. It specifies CASSQEDRVGGAFF.

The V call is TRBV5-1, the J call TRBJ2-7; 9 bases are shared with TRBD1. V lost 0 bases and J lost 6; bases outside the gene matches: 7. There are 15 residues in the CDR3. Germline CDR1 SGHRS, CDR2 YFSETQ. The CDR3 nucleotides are TGCGCCAGCAGCTTGGTCGGGACAGGGAACGCCGAGCAGTACTTC. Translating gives CASSLVGTGNAEQYF.

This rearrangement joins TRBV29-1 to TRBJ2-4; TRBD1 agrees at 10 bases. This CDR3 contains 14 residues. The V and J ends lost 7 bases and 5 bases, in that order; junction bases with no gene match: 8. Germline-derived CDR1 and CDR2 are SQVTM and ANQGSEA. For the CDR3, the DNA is TGCAGCGCCCCGGGACAGGGGACCGAAAACATTCAGTACTTC. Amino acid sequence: CSAPGQGTENIQYF.

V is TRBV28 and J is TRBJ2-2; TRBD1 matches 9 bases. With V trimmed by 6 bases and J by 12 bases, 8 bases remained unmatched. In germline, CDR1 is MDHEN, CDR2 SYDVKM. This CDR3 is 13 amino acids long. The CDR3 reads CASREQGAWKLFF. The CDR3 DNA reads TGTGCCAGCAGGGAACAGGGGGCTTGGAAGCTGTTTTTT. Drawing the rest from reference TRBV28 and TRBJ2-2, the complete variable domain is DVKVTQSSRYLVKRTGEKVFLECVQDMDHENMFWYRQDPGLGLRLIYFSYDVKMKEKGDIPEGYSVSREKKERFSLILESASTNQTSMYLCASREQGAWKLFFGEGSRLTVL.

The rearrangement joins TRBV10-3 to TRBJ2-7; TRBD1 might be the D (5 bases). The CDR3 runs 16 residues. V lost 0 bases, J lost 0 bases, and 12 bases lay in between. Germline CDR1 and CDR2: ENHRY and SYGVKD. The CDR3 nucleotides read TGTGCCATCAGTGAGTCGTTGACAGCGAGCTCCTACGAGCAGTACTTC. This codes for CAISESLTASSYEQYF.

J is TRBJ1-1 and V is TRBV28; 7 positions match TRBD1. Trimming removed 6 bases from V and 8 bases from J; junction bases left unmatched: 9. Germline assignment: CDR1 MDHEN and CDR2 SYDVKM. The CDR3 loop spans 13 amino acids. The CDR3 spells CASSKPGTAEAFF. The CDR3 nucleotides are TGTGCCAGCAGCAAACCAGGGACAGCCGAAGCTTTCTTT. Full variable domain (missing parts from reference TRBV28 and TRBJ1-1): DVKVTQSSRYLVKRTGEKVFLECVQDMDHENMFWYRQDPGLGLRLIYFSYDVKMKEKGDIPEGYSVSREKKERFSLILESASTNQTSMYLCASSKPGTAEAFFGQGTRLTVV.

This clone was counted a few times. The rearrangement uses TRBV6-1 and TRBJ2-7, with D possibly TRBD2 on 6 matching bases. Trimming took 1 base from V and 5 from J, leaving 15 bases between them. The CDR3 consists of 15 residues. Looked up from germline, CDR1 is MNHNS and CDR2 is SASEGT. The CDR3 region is CASSEGRGTIHEQYF. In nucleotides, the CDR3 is TGTGCCAGCAGTGAAGGGCGGGGTACCATCCACGAGCAGTACTTC.

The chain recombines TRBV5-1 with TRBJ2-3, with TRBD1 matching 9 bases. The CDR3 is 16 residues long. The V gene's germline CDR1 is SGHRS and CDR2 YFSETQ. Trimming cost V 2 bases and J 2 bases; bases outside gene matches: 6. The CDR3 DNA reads TGCGCCAGCAGCTTTTGGGGACAGGGTCCCACAGATACGCAGTATTTT. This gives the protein CASSFWGQGPTDTQYF.

The CDR3, as DNA: TGTGCCACCAGTGACCCCGACAGGGGCGGCGGCTACACCTTC. Amino acid sequence: CATSDPDRGGGYTF. The genes are TRBV24-1 and TRBJ1-2; 8 nucleotides match TRBD1. Germline assignment: CDR1 KGHDR and CDR2 SFDVKD. The CDR3 runs to 14 residues. V gave up 4 bases and J gave up 8 bases; unmatched junction bases: 8.

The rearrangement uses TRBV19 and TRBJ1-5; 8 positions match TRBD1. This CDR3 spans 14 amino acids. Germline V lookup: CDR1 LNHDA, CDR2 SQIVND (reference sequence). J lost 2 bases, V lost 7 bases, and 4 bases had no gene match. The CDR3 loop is CASTGGFGNQPQHF. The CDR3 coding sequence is TGTGCCAGTACAGGGGGCTTTGGCAATCAGCCCCAGCATTTT.

The CDR3 region has the DNA TGTGCCAGCAGCCCGGACAAGGGTCAGCCCCAGCATTTT. Translated, it gives CASSPDKGQPQHF. V is TRBV7-6 and J is TRBJ1-5; perhaps TRBD1 as D (5 bases). Per the germline V gene, CDR1 is SGHVS and CDR2 is FNYEAQ. Trimming stripped 5 bases from V and 6 bases from J, with 11 bases between. The CDR3 is 13 residues long.

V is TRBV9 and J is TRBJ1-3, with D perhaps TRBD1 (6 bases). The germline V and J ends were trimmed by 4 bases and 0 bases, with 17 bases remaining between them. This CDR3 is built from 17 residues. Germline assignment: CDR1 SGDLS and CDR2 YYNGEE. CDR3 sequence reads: CASSPRGTLRSGNTIYF. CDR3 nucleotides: TGTGCCAGCAGCCCAAGGGGGACACTCCGCTCTGGAAACACCATATATTTT.

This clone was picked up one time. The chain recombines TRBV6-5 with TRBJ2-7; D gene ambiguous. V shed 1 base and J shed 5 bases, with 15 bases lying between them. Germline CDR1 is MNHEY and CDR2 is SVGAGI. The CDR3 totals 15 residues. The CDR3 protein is CASSYFRQVGHEQYF. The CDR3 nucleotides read TGTGCCAGCAGTTACTTCCGTCAGGTGGGCCACGAGCAGTACTTC.

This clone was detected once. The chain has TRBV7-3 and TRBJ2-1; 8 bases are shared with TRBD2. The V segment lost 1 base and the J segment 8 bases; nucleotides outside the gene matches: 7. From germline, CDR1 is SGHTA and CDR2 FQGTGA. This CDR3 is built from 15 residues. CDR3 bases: TGTGCCAGCAGCTTAATGGCTAGCGGGTCTCATGAGCAGTTCTTC. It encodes CASSLMASGSHEQFF.

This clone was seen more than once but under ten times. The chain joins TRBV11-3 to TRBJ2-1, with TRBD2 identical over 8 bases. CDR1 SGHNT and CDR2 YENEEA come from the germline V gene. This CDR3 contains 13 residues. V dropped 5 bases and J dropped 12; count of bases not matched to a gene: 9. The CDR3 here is CASSIAPGGTQFF. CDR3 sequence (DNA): TGTGCCAGCAGCATAGCCCCGGGGGGGACGCAGTTCTTC.

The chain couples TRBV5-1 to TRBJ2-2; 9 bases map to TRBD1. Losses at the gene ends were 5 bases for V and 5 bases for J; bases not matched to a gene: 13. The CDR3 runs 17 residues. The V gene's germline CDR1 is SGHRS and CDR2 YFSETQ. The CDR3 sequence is CASSSQTGGASTGELFF. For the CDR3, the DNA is TGCGCCAGCAGTTCTCAAACAGGGGGCGCGAGTACCGGGGAGCTGTTTTTT. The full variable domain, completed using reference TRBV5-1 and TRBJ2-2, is KAGVTQTPRYLIKTRGQQVTLSCSPISGHRSVSWYQQTPGQGLQFLFEYFSETQRNKGNFPGRFSGRQFSNSRSEMNVSTLELGDSALYLCASSSQTGGASTGELFFGEGSRLTVL.